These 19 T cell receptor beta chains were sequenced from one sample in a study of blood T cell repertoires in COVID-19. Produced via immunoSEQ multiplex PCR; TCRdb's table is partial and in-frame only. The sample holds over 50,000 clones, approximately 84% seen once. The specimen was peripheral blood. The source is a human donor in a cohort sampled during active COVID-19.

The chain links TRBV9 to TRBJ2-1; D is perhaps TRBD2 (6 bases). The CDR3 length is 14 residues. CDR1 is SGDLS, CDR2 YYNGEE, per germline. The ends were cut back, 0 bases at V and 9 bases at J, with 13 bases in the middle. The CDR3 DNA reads TGTGCCAGCAGCGTAGGGGGCGGGGAAGGTGAGCAGTTCTTC. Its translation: CASSVGGGEGEQFF. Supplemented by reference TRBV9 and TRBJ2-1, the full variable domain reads DSGVTQTPKHLITATGQRVTLRCSPRSGDLSVYWYQQSLDQGLQFLIQYYNGEERAKGNILERFSAQQFPDLHSELNLSSLELGDSALYFCASSVGGGEGEQFFGPGTRLTVL.

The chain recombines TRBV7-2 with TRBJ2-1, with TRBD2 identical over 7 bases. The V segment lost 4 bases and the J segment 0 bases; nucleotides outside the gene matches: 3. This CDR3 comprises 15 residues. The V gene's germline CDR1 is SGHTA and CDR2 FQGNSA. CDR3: CASSSSGASYNEQFF. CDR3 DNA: TGTGCCAGCAGCTCTAGCGGAGCCTCCTACAATGAGCAGTTCTTC.

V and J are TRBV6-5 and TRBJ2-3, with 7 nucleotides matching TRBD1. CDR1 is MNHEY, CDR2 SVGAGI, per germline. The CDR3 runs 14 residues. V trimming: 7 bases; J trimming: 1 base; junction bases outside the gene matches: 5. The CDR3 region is CASTRDSGTDTQYF. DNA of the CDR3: TGTGCCAGCACACGGGACAGTGGCACAGATACGCAGTATTTT.

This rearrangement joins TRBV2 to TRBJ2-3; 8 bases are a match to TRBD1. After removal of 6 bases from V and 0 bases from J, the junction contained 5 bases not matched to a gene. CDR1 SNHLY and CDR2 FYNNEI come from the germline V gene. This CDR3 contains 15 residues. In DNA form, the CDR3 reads TGTGCCAGCAGGCGAAACAGGGGGAGCACAGATACGCAGTATTTT. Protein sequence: CASRRNRGSTDTQYF.

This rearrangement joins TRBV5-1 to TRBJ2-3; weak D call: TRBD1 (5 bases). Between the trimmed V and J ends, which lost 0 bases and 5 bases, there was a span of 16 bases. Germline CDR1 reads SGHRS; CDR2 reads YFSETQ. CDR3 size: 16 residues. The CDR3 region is CASSLAGQGSRDTQYF. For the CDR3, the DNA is TGCGCCAGCAGCTTGGCCGGGCAGGGAAGTCGAGATACGCAGTATTTT.

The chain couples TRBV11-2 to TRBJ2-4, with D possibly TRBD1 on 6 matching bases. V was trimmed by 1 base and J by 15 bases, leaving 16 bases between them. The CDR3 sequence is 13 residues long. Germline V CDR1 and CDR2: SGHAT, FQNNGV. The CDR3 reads CASSLVQGRTWYF. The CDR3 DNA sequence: TGTGCCAGCAGCTTAGTACAGGGTAGGACATGGTACTTC.

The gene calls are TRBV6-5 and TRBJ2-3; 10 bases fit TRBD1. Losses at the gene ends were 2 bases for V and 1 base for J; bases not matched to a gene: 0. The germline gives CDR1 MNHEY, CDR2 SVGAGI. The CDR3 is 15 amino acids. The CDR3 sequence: CASSYGTGGTDTQYF. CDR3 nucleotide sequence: TGTGCCAGCAGTTACGGGACAGGGGGCACAGATACGCAGTATTTT.

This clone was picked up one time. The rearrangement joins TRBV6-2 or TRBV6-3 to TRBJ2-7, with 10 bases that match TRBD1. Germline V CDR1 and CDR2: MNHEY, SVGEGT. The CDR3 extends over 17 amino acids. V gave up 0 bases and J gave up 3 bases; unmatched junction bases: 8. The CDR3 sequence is CASSYSIAGTGVYEQYF. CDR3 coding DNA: TGTGCCAGCAGTTACTCGATTGCCGGGACAGGGGTCTACGAGCAGTACTTC.

CDR3 in amino acids: CASSIVAGDAQYF. As DNA, the CDR3 is TGTGCCAGTAGTATAGTGGCAGGGGACGCCCAGTACTTC. The chain has TRBV19 and TRBJ2-5, with a weak D call TRBD1 (6 bases). This CDR3 comprises 13 residues. V dropped 1 base and J dropped 9 bases, with 12 bases sitting between them. The V gene's germline CDR1 is LNHDA and CDR2 SQIVND (reference sequence). Looking up the rest from reference TRBV19 and TRBJ2-5 gives the full variable domain: DGGITQSPKYLFRKEGQNVTLSCEQNLNHDAMYWYRQDPGQGLRLIYYSQIVNDFQKGDIAEGYSVSREKKESFPLTVTSAQKNPTAFYLCASSIVAGDAQYFGPGTRLLVL.

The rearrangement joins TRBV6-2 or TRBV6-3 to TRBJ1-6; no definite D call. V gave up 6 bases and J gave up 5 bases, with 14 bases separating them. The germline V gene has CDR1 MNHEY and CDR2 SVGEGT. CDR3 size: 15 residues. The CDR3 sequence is CASSPGRSNNSPLHF. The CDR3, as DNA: TGTGCCAGCAGCCCTGGGAGGAGCAATAATTCACCCCTCCACTTT.

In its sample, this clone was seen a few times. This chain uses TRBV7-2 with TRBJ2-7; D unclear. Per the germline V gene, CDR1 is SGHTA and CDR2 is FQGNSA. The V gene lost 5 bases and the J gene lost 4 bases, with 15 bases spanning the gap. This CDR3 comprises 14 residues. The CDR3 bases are TGTGCCAGCAGCCCAGTTATACAGAATTACGAGCAGTACTTC. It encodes CASSPVIQNYEQYF.

CDR3 sequence: CASRDRGKAFF. The CDR3 DNA reads TGCGCCAGCAGGGACAGGGGAAAGGCTTTCTTT. The chain recombines TRBV10-1 with TRBJ1-1; 9 positions match TRBD1. In germline, CDR1 is WNHNN, CDR2 SYGVQD (reference sequence). The trim removed 6 bases at V and 11 bases at J, leaving 4 bases unmatched. This CDR3 has 11 residues.

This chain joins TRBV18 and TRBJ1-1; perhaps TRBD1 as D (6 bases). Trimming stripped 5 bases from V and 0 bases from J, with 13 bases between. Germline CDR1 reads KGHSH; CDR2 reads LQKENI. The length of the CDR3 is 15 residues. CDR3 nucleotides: TGTGCCAGCTCATCGGACAGTACCATGAACACTGAAGCTTTCTTT. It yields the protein CASSSDSTMNTEAFF.

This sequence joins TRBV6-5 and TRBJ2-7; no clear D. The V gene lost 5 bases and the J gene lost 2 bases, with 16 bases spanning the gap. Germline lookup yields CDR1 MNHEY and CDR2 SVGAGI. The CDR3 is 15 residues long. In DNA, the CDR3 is TGTGCCAGCAGTCGTCGAGGAGACGGCACCTACGAGCAGTACTTC. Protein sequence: CASSRRGDGTYEQYF.

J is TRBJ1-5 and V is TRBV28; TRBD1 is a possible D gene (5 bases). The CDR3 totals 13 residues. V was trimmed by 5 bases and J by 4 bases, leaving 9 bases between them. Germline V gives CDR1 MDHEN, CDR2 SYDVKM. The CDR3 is CASSVQVNQPQHF. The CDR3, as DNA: TGTGCCAGCAGTGTACAGGTGAATCAGCCCCAGCATTTT. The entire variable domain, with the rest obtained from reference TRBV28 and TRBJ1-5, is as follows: DVKVTQSSRYLVKRTGEKVFLECVQDMDHENMFWYRQDPGLGLRLIYFSYDVKMKEKGDIPEGYSVSREKKERFSLILESASTNQTSMYLCASSVQVNQPQHFGDGTRLSIL.

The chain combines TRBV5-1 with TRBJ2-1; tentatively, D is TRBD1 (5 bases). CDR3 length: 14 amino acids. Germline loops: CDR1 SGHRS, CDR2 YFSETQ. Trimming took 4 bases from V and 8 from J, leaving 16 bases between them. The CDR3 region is CASSRNQGWDEQFF. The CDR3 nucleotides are TGCGCCAGCAGCCGGAACCAGGGTTGGGATGAGCAGTTCTTC.

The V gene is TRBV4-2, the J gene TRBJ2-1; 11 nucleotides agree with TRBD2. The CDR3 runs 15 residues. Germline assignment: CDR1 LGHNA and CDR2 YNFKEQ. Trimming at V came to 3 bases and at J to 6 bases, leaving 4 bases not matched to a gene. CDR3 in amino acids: CASSQGTSGGNEQFF. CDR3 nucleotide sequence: TGTGCCAGCAGCCAGGGGACTAGCGGAGGCAATGAGCAGTTCTTC.

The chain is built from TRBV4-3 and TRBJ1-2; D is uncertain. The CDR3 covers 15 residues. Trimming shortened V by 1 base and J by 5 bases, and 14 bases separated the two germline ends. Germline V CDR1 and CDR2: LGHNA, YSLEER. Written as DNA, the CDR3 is TGCGCCAGCAGCCAAGTGGCCGCCGGCGGGTATGGCTACACCTTC. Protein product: CASSQVAAGGYGYTF.

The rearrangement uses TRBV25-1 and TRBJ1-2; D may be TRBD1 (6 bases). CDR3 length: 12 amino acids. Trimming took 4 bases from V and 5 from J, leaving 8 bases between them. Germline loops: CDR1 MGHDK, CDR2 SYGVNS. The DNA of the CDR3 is TGTGCCAGCAGTGGCCAGGGGTATGGCTACACCTTC. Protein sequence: CASSGQGYGYTF.